This T cell receptor beta chain stems from a study of CD8 T cells in ankylosing spondylitis. Whole-study findings and limits: Apparently characteristic of ankylosing spondylitis blood was a TCR beta motif (fewer than 10 highly homologous variants).

This clonotype was observed at least ten times. Its antigen remains unidentified. Germline V gene data show CDR1 as SGDLS and CDR2 as YYNGEE. This CDR3 comprises 13 residues. V was shortened by 2 bases and J by 5 bases, with 10 bases between the two germline ends. TCRdb called the 5' RACE reads again in MiXCR, with one record for every CDR3 protein. The sample lists over 600,000 distinct CDR3 sequences; 19% were seen once. The J gene is TRBJ1-1, the V gene TRBV9; D gene ambiguous. The sequenced sample was blood, either unsorted or a sorted T cell fraction (not recorded which). This TCR was recovered from a male donor with ankylosing spondylitis. CDR3 residues: CASSVRVGTEAFF. For the CDR3, the DNA is TGTGCCAGCAGCGTCCGAGTCGGGACTGAAGCTTTCTTT.